The clone carrying this T cell receptor (beta chain) was recorded only once. What it recognizes is unknown. This record comes from a study of tumor-infiltrating lymphocytes in localized non-small cell lung cancer. For the study at large: The cohort mixed smokers and never-smokers, several histologies, and some post-neoadjuvant-chemotherapy samples.

The CDR3 runs 14 residues. CDR1 SNHLY and CDR2 FYNNEI come from the germline V gene. Trimming took off 8 bases at V and 8 bases at J, with 21 bases between the two ends. Study-wide points: Different pieces of the same tissue went to different assays, confounding technical variation with intratumor heterogeneity. TCR sequencing covered a subset of patients with enough tissue.

Sequencing used immunoSEQ multiplex PCR; TCRdb keeps in-frame clones, though not all of them. The sample holds about 6,700 clones; 76% are singletons and the top ten take about 17%. This TCR came from a human donor with non-small cell lung cancer. The chain is built from TRBV2 and TRBJ1-2; possibly TRBD1 for D (5 bases). The sequencing sample was made of uninvolved lung tissue not adjacent to the tumor. Written as DNA, the CDR3 is TGTGCCAGCTCGGTTGAGGGGCGGGTTGGGGGCTACACCTTC. It is translated as CASSVEGRVGGYTF.